This T cell receptor beta chain was identified in a study of a mutant IDH1 vaccine in newly diagnosed glioma. Turning to the study itself: Most had both radiotherapy and temozolomide beforehand; others had only one.

Germline assignment: CDR1 SGHTA and CDR2 FQGTGA. This CDR3 is built from 11 residues. Trimming left V 6 bases short and J 2 bases short, with 4 bases between. A word on this clone: No antigen is known for it.

Produced via immunoSEQ multiplex PCR; TCRdb's table is partial and in-frame only. The sample yields around 92,000 clones, about four fifths seen once. Broader study findings: Pseudoprogression apparently lacked any relation to changes in top peripheral T cell clonotypes. It was more than 80% of patients that developed vaccine-induced immune responses.

Regarding time point: baseline, week 1 (first vaccination visit). Treatment described: pre-vaccination baseline after standard-of-care therapy. The donors had new WHO grade 3 or 4 astrocytomas; these were IDH1-mutant and ATRX-lost. The receptor's source is a woman aged 50 to 60 with glioma. This chain connects TRBV7-3 to TRBJ1-1; D is unresolved. Material: PBMCs, obtained from a glioma patient treated with radiotherapy, temozolomide or both. CDR3 in DNA: TGTGCCAGCAGGTCTAACACTGAAGCTTTCTTT. Translating gives CASRSNTEAFF.